This entry concerns a single T cell receptor beta chain. Its specificity is unknown. The CDR3 sequence is 14 residues long. Trimming pared 9 bases from V and 0 bases from J, leaving 15 bases between. Germline values: CDR1 SGHNT, CDR2 YYREEE (reference sequence). This entry belongs to a study of T-cell memory formation after mild COVID-19. Study-level results: Shrinking CD4+ clones resided mostly in CM and EM, and CD8+ ones in EMRA.

Constant-segment primers served in 5'RACE that generated TCR alpha and TCR beta cDNA libraries bearing sample barcodes and UMIs. Each CDR3 protein gets one entry after TCRdb re-called the 5' RACE reads with MiXCR. The table includes 270,000 or so distinct CDR3 sequences, roughly 17% detected once. The V gene is TRBV5-4, the J gene TRBJ2-5; the D call may be TRBD1 or TRBD2 (5 bases each). The material sequenced was PBMCs or a T cell subset sorted from them (not recorded which). The sequence was obtained from a man in his late teens or twenties who had mild COVID-19 (a few samples of this study predate the infection). Cell type and time point are not known. This CDR3 reads CATTPRGYQETQYF. CDR3 bases: TGTGCCACAACCCCTCGGGGCTACCAAGAGACCCAGTACTTC.